A single sample gave rise to the 6 T cell receptor beta chains below, sequenced in a study of control samples from healthy donors and cancer patients. Sequenced by immunoSEQ multiplex PCR; TCRdb stores in-frame clones only, minus some. This table holds under 150,000 clones, roughly 95% found once. Specimen: blood. These receptor sequences come from a young man in good health.

This clone was detected only once. The chain recombines TRBV18 with TRBJ2-3, with D perhaps TRBD1 (5 bases). The germline V gene encodes CDR1 KGHSH and CDR2 LQKENI. CDR3 length: 14 amino acids. The germline V and J ends were trimmed by 0 bases and 14 bases, with 18 bases remaining between them. DNA for the CDR3: TGTGCCAGCTCACCACCGGATTACAGGTCTCTGGGGTATTTT. This translates into CASSPPDYRSLGYF.

This clone was detected only once. Its ends do not fully match the called genes, so a read error is possible. This chain joins TRBV7-7 and TRBJ1-5; D remains ambiguous. Germline V gene sequence: CDR1 SSHAT, CDR2 FNYEAQ (reference sequence). This CDR3 is 15 amino acids long. CDR3 sequence (DNA): TGTGCTAGCACCCACCCCACGGGGAGAAATCAGCCCCAGCATTTT. This gives the protein CASTHPTGRNQPQHF.

The V call is TRBV13, the J call TRBJ2-3; 9 nucleotides line up with TRBD2. The germline V gene has CDR1 PRHDT and CDR2 FYEKMQ (reference sequence). The ends lost 4 bases at V and 6 bases at J; junction bases unmatched: 11. The CDR3 contains 16 residues. The CDR3 spells CASSSDSSGEGDTQYF. In nucleotides, the CDR3 is TGTGCCAGCAGCTCTGACTCTAGCGGGGAGGGGGATACGCAGTATTTT. Filled out from reference TRBV13 and TRBJ2-3, the complete variable domain reads AAGVIQSPRHLIKEKRETATLKCYPIPRHDTVYWYQQGPGQDPQFLISFYEKMQSDKGSIPDRFSAQQFSDYHSELNMSSLELGDSALYFCASSSDSSGEGDTQYFGPGTRLTVL.

J is TRBJ2-7 and V is TRBV7-2, with TRBD1 identical over 12 bases. Germline lookup yields CDR1 SGHTA and CDR2 FQGNSA. The CDR3 extends over 15 amino acids. V was clipped by 4 bases and J by 8 bases; unmatched bases: 9. CDR3 in amino acids: CASSYPGQGASKQYF. The CDR3 DNA follows: TGTGCCAGCAGCTATCCGGGACAGGGGGCGTCGAAGCAGTACTTC. The full variable domain, in which reference TRBV7-2 and TRBJ2-7 provide the parts outside the CDR3, is GAGVSQSPSNKVTEKGKDVELRCDPISGHTALYWYRQSLGQGLEFLIYFQGNSAPDKSGLPSDRFSAERTGGSVSTLTIQRTQQEDSAVYLCASSYPGQGASKQYFGPGTRLTVT.

The genes are TRBV7-2 and TRBJ2-1; a weak D match, TRBD1 (5 bases). CDR1 is SGHTA and CDR2 is FQGNSA in the germline V gene. Trimming stripped 3 bases from V and 5 bases from J, with 8 bases between. This CDR3 region has 13 residues. The CDR3 DNA reads as TGTGCCAGCAGCTTTAGCAGGGACAATGAGCAGTTCTTC. Residues: CASSFSRDNEQFF.

The V call is TRBV5-4, the J call TRBJ1-2; 10 nucleotides agree with TRBD1. CDR1 SGHNT and CDR2 YYREEE come from the germline V gene (reference sequence). The CDR3 loop spans 14 amino acids. The junction had 4 bases not matched to a gene; V was cut back by 4 bases and J by 4 bases. The CDR3 nucleotides are TGTGCCAGCAGCGACAGGGGGCCTTCCTATGGCTACACCTTC. Encoded protein: CASSDRGPSYGYTF.